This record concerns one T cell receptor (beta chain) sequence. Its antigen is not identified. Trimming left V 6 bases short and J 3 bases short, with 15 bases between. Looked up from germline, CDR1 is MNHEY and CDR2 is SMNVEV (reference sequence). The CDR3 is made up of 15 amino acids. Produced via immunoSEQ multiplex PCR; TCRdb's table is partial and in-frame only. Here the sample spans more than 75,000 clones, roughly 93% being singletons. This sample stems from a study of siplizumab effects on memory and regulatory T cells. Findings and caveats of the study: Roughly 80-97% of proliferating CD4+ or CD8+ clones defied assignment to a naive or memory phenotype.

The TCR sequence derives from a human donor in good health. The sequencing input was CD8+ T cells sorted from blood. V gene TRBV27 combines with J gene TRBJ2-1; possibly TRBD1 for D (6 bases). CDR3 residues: CASSLLGAIYNEQFF. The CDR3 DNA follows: TGTGCCAGCAGCCTGCTGGGGGCCATCTACAATGAGCAGTTCTTC.